The T cell receptor gamma chain described here comes from a study of intestinal T cells in coeliac disease (dated by TCRdb to the early 2020s). In terms of the full investigation: Coeliac patients were found to be much younger than controls, with mean ages of approximately 16.0 versus 55 years recorded in the TRG cohort. In the TCR-delta (TRD) cohort, there were duodenal biopsies from about 10 coeliac disease patients and about 10 non-coeliac controls. Duodenal biopsies from about 30 coeliac disease patients and under 25 non-coeliac controls were included in a second, larger TCR-gamma (TRG) cohort. The investigation overall reported the following: Of approximately 54 biopsies, roughly 50 (about 94%) were correctly classified by TRG clustering, which had a reported leave-one-out accuracy of around 87%. Coeliac and control groups differed significantly in age, although an age-split analysis did not yield significant classification. FFPE-derived DNA was found to be relatively degraded, and loss of a proportion of TCR sequences in each sample was likely caused by this degradation. There was no way to tell repeated CDR3 amino acid sequences apart from PCR duplicates. In training, clustering based on TRD kmers put all 20 or so biopsies in the right class, and the reported leave-one-out accuracy was 91%.

CDR1 EGSNGY and CDR2 YDSYNSKV were looked up in the germline V gene. Reading from cysteine to phenylalanine, the CDR3 counts 12 amino acids. Left in the record is the CDR3 DNA by itself, 36 bases read in frame from the first base. Germline trimming amounts to 0 bases on V and 7 bases on J, with 3 as the count of junction bases outside the gene matches. The library was produced with multiplex PCR. These reads were obtained on an Ion Torrent PGM. TRG repertoires were amplified from around 180 ng of biopsy DNA with the LymphoTrack kit, in which Illumina adapters are carried by the primers. TRG amplicons were purified using AMPure XP beads, were quantified on a 2100 Bioanalyzer, and were pooled equimolarly. TRG libraries were sequenced on an Ion PGM instrument. Per the authors' processing: Reads in which more than 10% of nucleotides fell below the per-patient third-quartile quality score were removed with FastX. Reads were aligned with IMGT/HighV-QUEST to assign V, D and J genes, identify CDR3 regions and assess functionality. After the sequences were translated into amino acids, every sequence predicted to be non-functional was thrown out. CDR3s were split into kmers, with and without positional annotation; kmer frequencies underwent PCA, and samples were clustered using all 1023 combinations of PCs 1-10. Classification was validated by leave-one-out cross-validation, re-optimising parameters on the remaining samples each time. Shannon diversity was calculated with the vegan R package from repeated random subsamples, each the size of the lowest read count. Identical DNA sequences were merged into single rows after TCRdb reprocessed the public reads with CATT. These V and J calls rely on TCRdb rather than the paper's analysis. For this sample there are over 1,500 gamma-chain clones; 50% appear just once. Together, the top ten hold 7.3% of the sample.

This clone has more than one count but fewer than ten. It lacks a known antigen. There are no base qualities to consult, and no much larger clone falls within one base. Genomic DNA was extracted with the QIAamp DNA FFPE tissue kit from ten 5-um FFPE scrolls per case. Classification of coeliac disease based on the TCR repertoire was tested using fully anonymised formalin-fixed paraffin-embedded duodenal biopsies that were surplus to diagnostic needs. Sequenced input: a duodenal biopsy. The chain is made from TRGV2 and TRGJ1 or TRGJ2. The TCR originated in a human donor with celiac disease. The sequenced DNA is TGTGCCACCTGGGACGGGCGGTATAAGAAACTCTTT. It translates to CATWDGRYKKLF.